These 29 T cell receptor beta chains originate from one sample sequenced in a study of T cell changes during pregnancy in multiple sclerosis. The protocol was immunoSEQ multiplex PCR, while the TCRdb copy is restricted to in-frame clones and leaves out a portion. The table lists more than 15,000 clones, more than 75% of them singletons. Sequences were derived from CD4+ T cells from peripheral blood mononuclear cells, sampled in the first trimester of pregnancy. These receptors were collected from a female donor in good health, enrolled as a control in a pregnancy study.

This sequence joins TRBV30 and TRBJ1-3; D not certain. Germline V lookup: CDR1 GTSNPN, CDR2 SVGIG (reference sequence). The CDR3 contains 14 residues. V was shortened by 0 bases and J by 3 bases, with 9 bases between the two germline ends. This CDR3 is CAWSVALGGNTIYF. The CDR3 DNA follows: TGTGCCTGGAGTGTAGCACTCGGTGGAAACACCATATATTTT. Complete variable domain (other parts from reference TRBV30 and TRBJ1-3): SQTIHQWPATLVQPVGSPLSLECTVEGTSNPNLYWYRQAAGRGLQLLFYSVGIGQISSEVPQNLSASRPQDRQFILSSKKLLLSDSGFYLCAWSVALGGNTIYFGEGSWLTVV.

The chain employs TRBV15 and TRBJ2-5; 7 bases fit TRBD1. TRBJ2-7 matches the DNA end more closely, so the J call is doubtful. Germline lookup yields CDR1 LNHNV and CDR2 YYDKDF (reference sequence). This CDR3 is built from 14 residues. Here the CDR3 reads CATSRSQGVYEQYF. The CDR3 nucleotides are TGTGCCACCAGCAGAAGCCAGGGGGTATACGAGCAGTACTTC.

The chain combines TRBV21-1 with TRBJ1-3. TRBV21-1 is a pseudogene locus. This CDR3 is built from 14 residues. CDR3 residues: CASSKRGSGNTIYF. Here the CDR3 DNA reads TGTGCCAGCAGCAAACGGGGGTCCGGAAACACCATATATTTT.

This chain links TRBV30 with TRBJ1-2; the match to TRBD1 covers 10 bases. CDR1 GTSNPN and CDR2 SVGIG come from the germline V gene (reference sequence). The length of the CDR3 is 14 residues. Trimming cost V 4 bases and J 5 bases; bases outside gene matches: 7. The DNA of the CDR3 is TGTGCCTGGAAAAGGGACAGGGGCCCATATGGCTACACCTTC. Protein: CAWKRDRGPYGYTF.

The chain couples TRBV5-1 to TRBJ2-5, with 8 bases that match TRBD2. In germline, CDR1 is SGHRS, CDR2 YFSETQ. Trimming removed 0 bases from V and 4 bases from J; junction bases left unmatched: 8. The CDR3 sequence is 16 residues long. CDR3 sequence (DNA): TGCGCCAGCAGCTTGGGCACGGGAGGGCCCGGAGAGACCCAGTACTTC. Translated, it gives CASSLGTGGPGETQYF.

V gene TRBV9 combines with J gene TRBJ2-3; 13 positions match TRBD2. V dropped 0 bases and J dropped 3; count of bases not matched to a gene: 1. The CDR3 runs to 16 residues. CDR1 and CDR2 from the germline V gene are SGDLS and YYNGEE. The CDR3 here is CASSVELAGGTDTQYF. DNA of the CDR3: TGTGCCAGCAGCGTAGAACTAGCGGGAGGGACAGATACGCAGTATTTT. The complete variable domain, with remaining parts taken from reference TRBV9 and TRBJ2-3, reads DSGVTQTPKHLITATGQRVTLRCSPRSGDLSVYWYQQSLDQGLQFLIQYYNGEERAKGNILERFSAQQFPDLHSELNLSSLELGDSALYFCASSVELAGGTDTQYFGPGTRLTVL.

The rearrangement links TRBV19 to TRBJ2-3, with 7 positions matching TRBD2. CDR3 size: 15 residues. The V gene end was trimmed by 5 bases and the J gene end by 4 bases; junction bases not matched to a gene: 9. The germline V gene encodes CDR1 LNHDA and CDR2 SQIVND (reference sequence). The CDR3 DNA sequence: TGTGCCAGTAGTCCCCTGACGGGAGGAGCAGATACGCAGTATTTT. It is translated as CASSPLTGGADTQYF.

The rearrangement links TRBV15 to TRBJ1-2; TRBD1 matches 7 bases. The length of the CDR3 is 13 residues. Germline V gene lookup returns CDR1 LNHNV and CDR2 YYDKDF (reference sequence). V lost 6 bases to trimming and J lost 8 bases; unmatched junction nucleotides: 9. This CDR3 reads CATSPDRTGGYTF. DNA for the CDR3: TGTGCCACCAGTCCGGACAGGACCGGGGGCTACACCTTC.

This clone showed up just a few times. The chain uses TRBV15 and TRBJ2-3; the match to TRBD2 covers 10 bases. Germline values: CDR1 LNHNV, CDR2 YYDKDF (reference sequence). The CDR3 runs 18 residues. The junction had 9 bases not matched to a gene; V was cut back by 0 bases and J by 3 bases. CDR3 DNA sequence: TGTGCCACCAGCAGAGATCGTAGCGGGGGGCCGGGGACAGATACGCAGTATTTT. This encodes CATSRDRSGGPGTDTQYF.

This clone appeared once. CDR3 sequence reads: CASSQGIVGATNEKLFF. The CDR3 DNA sequence: TGTGCCAGCAGCCAAGGTATCGTAGGGGCAACTAATGAAAAACTGTTTTTT. The V call is TRBV4-2, the J call TRBJ1-4; a weak D match, TRBD1 (5 bases). The V end lost 1 base, the J end lost 0 bases, and 12 bases lay between the germline ends. The CDR3 is made up of 17 amino acids. CDR1 is LGHNA, CDR2 YNFKEQ, per germline.

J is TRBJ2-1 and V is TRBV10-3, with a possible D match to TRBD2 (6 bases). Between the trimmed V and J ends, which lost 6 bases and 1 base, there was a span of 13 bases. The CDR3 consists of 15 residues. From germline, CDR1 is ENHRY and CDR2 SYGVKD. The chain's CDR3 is CAIRGGGGSYNEQFF. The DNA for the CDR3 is TGTGCCATCAGGGGAGGTGGGGGGTCCTACAATGAGCAGTTCTTC.

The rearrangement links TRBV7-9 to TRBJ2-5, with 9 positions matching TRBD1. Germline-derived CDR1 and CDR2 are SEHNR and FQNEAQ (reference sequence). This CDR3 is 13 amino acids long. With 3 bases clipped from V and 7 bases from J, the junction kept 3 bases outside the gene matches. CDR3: CASSLTGGVTQYF. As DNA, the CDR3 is TGTGCCAGCAGCTTGACAGGGGGGGTGACCCAGTACTTC.

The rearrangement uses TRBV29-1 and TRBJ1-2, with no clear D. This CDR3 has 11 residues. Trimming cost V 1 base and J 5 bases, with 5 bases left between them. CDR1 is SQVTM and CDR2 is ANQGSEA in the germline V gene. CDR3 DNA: TGCAGCGTTGAAGTAGCTTATGGCTACACCTTC. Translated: CSVEVAYGYTF.

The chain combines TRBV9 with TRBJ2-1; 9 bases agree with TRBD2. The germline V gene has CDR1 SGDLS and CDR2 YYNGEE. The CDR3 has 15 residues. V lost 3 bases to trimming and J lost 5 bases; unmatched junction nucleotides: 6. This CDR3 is CASSAAGGPNNEQFF. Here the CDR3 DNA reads TGTGCCAGCAGCGCCGCGGGGGGGCCAAACAATGAGCAGTTCTTC.

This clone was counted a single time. CDR3 sequence reads: CASSLKHIMNTEAFF. The CDR3 DNA reads as TGTGCCAGCAGCTTAAAACACATCATGAACACTGAAGCTTTCTTT. The chain joins TRBV7-9 to TRBJ1-1; D gene uncertain. The V gene's germline CDR1 is SEHNR and CDR2 FQNEAQ (reference sequence). Trimming removed 2 bases at V and 0 bases at J, with 10 bases between. The CDR3 spans 15 residues. Supplemented by reference TRBV7-9 and TRBJ1-1, the full variable domain reads DTGVSQNPRHKITKRGQNVTFRCDPISEHNRLYWYRQTLGQGPEFLTYFQNEAQLEKSRLLSDRFSAERPKGSFSTLEIQRTEQGDSAMYLCASSLKHIMNTEAFFGQGTRLTVV.

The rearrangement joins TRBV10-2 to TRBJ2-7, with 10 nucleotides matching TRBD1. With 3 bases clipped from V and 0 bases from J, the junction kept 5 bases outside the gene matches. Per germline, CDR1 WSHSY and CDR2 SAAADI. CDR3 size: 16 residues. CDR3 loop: CASSDPGQGSSYEQYF. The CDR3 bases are TGCGCCAGCAGTGACCCGGGACAGGGGAGCTCCTACGAGCAGTACTTC.

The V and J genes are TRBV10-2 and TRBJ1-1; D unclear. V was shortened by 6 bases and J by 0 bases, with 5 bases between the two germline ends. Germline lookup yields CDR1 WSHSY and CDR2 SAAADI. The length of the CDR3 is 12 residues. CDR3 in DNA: TGCGCCAGCAGCTTATTGAACACTGAAGCTTTCTTT. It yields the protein CASSLLNTEAFF.

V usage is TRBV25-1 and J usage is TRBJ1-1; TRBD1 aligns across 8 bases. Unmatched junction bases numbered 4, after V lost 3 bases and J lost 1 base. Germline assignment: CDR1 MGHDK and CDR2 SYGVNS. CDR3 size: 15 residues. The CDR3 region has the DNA TGTGCCAGCAGTGACAGGGGGCGCGGGAACACTGAAGCTTTCTTT. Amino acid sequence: CASSDRGRGNTEAFF.

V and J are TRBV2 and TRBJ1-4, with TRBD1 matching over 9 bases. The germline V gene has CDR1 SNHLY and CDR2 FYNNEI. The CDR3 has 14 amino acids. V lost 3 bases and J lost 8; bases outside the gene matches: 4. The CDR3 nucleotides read TGTGCCAGCAGTGACAGGACAGGGGAGGAAAAACTGTTTTTT. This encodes CASSDRTGEEKLFF.

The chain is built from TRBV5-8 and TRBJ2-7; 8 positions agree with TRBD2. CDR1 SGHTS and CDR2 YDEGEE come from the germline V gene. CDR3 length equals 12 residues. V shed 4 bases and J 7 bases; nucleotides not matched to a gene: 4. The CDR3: CASSPGGREQYF. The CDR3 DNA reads TGTGCCAGCAGCCCCGGCGGGAGGGAGCAGTACTTC. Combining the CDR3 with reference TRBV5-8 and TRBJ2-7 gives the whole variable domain EAGVTQSPTHLIKTRGQQATLRCSPISGHTSVYWYQQALGLGLQFLLWYDEGEERNRGNFPPRFSGRQFPNYSSELNVNALELEDSALYLCASSPGGREQYFGPGTRLTVT.

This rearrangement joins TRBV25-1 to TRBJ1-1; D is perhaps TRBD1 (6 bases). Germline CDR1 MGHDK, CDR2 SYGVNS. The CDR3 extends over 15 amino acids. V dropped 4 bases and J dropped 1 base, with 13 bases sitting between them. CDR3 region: CASSAVGQSNTEAFF. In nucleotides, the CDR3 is TGTGCCAGCAGTGCAGTCGGACAGTCGAACACTGAAGCTTTCTTT.

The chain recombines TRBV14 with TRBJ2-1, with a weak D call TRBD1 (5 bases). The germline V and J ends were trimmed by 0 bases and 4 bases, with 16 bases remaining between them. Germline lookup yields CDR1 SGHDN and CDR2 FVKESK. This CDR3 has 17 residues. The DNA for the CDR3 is TGTGCCAGCAGCCAAGATCAGTCTCAGGGTTTATACAATGAGCAGTTCTTC. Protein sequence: CASSQDQSQGLYNEQFF.

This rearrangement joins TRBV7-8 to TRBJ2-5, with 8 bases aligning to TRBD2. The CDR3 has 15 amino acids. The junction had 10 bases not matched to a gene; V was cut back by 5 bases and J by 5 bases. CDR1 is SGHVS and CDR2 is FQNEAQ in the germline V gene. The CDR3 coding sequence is TGTGCCAGCAGCCCGAAAAGGACTAGCTGGGAGACCCAGTACTTC. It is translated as CASSPKRTSWETQYF.

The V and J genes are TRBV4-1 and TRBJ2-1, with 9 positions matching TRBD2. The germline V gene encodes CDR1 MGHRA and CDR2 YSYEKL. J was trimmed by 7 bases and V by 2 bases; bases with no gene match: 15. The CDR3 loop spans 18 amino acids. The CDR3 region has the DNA TGCGCCAGCAGCCAACTGACCTTGGGAGGCGGGAGGGGGAATGAGCAGTTCTTC. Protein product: CASSQLTLGGGRGNEQFF.

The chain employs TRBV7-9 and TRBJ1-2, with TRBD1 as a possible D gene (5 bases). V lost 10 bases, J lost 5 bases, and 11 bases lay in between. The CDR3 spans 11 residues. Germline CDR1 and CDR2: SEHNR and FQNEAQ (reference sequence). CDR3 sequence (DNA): TGTGCCACCGGGGGGTCTTATGGCTACACCTTC. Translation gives CATGGSYGYTF.

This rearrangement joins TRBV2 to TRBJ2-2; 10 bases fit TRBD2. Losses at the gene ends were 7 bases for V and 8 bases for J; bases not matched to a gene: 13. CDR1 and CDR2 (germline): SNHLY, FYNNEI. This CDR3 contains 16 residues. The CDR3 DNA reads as TGTGCCAGCACCACCGGACTAGCGGCAGGATCGGGGGAGCTGTTTTTT. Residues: CASTTGLAAGSGELFF. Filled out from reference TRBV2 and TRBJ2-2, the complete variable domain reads EPEVTQTPSHQVTQMGQEVILRCVPISNHLYFYWYRQILGQKVEFLVSFYNNEISEKSEIFDDQFSVERPDGSNFTLKIRSTKLEDSAMYFCASTTGLAAGSGELFFGEGSRLTVL.

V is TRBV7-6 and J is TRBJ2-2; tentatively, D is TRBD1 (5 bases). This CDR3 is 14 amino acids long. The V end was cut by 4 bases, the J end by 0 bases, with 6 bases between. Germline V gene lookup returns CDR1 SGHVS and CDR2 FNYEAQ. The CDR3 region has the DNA TGTGCCAGCAGCTCGACAGCGAACACCGGGGAGCTGTTTTTT. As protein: CASSSTANTGELFF.

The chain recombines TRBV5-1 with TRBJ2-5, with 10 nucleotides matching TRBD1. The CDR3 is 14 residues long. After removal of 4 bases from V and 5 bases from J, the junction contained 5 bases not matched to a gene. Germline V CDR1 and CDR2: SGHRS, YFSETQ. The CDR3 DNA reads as TGCGCCAGCAGCGCGGGACAGGGGAAGGAGACCCAGTACTTC. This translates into CASSAGQGKETQYF.

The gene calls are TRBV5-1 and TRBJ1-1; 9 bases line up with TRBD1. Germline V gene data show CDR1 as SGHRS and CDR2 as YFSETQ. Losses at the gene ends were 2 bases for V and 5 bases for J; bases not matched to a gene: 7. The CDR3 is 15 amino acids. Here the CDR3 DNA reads TGCGCCAGCAGCTTTGGGGACAGGGAAGGGACTGAAGCTTTCTTT. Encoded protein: CASSFGDREGTEAFF.